This note documents a single T cell receptor (beta chain) sequence. Germline loops: CDR1 SGHTS, CDR2 YDEGEE. V trimming: 4 bases; J trimming: 0 bases; junction bases outside the gene matches: 6. CDR3 length: 15 residues. The repertoire was sequenced with immunoSEQ multiplex PCR; TCRdb's copy has only in-frame clones and lacks some. The sample has 150,000 to 200,000 clones, around 90% seen once. This sample was included in a study of control samples from healthy donors and cancer patients. Sequencing was performed on blood. The rearrangement joins TRBV5-8 to TRBJ2-7; TRBD1 agrees at 8 bases. The clonotype comes from a man in his thirties or forties in good health. This chain's CDR3 is CASSLRDRNSYEQYF. CDR3 sequence (DNA): TGTGCCAGCAGCCTCCGGGACAGGAACTCCTACGAGCAGTACTTC.